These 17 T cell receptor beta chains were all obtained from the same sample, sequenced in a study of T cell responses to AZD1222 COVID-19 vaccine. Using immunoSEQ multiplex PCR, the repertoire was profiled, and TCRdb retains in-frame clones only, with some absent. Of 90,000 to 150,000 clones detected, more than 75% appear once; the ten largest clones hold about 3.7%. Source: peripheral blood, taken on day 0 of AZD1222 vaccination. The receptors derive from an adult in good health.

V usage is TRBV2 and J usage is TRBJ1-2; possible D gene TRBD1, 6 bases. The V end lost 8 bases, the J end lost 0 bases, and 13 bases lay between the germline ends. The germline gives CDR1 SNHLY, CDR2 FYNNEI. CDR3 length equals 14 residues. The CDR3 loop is CASGRTETNYGYTF. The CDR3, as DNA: TGTGCCAGCGGAAGGACAGAAACTAACTATGGCTACACCTTC.

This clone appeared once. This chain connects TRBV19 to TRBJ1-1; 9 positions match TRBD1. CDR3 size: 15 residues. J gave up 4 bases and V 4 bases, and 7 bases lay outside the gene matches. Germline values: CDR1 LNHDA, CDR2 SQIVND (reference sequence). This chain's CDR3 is CASSTPTGGGTEAFF. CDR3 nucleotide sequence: TGTGCCAGTAGTACCCCGACAGGGGGGGGCACTGAAGCTTTCTTT.

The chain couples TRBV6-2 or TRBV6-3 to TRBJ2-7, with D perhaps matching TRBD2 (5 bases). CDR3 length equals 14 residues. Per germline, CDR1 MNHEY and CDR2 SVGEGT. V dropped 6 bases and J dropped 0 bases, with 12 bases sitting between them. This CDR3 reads CASSLRESSYEQYF. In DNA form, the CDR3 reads TGTGCCAGCAGCCTTAGGGAGAGCTCCTACGAGCAGTACTTC.

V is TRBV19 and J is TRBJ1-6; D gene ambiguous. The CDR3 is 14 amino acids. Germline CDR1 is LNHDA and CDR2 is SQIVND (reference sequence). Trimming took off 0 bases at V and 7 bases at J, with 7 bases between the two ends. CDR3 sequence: CASSIDRLNSPLHF. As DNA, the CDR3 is TGTGCCAGTAGTATAGACAGATTAAATTCACCCCTCCACTTT.

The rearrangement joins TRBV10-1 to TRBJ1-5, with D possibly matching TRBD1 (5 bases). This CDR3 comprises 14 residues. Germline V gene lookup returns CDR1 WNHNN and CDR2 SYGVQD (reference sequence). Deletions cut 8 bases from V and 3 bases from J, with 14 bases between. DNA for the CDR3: TGCGCCAGCGGAACGGGGCTCGACAATCAGCCCCAGCATTTT. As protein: CASGTGLDNQPQHF.

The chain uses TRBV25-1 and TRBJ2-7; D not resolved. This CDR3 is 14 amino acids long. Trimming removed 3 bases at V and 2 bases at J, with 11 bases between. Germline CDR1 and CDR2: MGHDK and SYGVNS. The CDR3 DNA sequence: TGTGCCAGCAGTGACACAATGCTTCCCTACGAGCAGTACTTC. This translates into CASSDTMLPYEQYF.

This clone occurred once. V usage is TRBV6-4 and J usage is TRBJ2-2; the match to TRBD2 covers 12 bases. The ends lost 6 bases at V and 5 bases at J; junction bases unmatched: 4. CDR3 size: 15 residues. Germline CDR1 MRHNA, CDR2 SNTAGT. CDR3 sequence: CASSATSGGTGELFF. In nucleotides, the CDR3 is TGTGCCAGCAGCGCGACTAGCGGGGGAACCGGGGAGCTGTTTTTT.

CDR3 sequence reads: CATRAVNTEAFF. In DNA, the CDR3 is TGTGCCACCCGGGCGGTGAACACTGAAGCTTTCTTT. The chain uses TRBV11-2 and TRBJ1-1; D gene uncertain. V shed 10 bases and J shed 0 bases, with 9 bases lying between them. Germline values: CDR1 SGHAT, CDR2 FQNNGV. CDR3 length: 12 residues.

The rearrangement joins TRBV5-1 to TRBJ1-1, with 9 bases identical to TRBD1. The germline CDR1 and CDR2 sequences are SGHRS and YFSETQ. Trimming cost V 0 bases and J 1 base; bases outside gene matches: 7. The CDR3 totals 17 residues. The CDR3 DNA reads TGCGCCAGCAGCTTGGACCCGGGACAGGGCTGGAACACTGAAGCTTTCTTT. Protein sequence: CASSLDPGQGWNTEAFF.

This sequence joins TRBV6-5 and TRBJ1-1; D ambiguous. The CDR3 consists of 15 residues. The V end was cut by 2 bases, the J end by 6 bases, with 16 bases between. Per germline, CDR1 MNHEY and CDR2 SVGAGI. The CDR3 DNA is TGTGCCAGCAGTTACAACCCCCCATTTGGAGCTGAAGCTTTCTTT. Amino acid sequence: CASSYNPPFGAEAFF.

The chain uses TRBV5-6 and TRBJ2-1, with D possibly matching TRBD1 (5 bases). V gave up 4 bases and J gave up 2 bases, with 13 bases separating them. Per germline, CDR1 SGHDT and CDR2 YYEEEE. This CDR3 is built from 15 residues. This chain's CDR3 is CASSRLLTAYNEQFF. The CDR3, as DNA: TGTGCCAGCAGCCGCTTGTTGACAGCCTACAATGAGCAGTTCTTC.

CDR3 in amino acids: CASSQEGQGLGEQYF. The DNA of the CDR3 is TGTGCCAGCAGCCAAGAGGGACAGGGACTTGGAGAGCAGTACTTC. The chain uses TRBV16 and TRBJ2-7, with 9 bases that match TRBD1. Germline V gene lookup returns CDR1 KGHSY and CDR2 FQNENV. This CDR3 has 15 amino acids. V shed 2 bases, J shed 7 bases, and the junction held 9 bases outside the gene matches.

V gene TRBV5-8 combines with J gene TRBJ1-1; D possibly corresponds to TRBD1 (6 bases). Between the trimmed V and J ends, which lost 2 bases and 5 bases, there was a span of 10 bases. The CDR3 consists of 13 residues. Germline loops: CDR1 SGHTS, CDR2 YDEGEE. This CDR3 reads CASSFRGRTEAFF. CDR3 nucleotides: TGTGCCAGCAGCTTCAGGGGAAGGACTGAAGCTTTCTTT.

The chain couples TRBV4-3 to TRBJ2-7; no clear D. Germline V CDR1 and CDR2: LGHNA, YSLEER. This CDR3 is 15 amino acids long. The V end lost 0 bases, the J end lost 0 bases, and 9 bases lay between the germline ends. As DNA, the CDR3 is TGCGCCAGCAGCCAAGATCGGGCCAGCTCCTACGAGCAGTACTTC. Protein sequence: CASSQDRASSYEQYF.

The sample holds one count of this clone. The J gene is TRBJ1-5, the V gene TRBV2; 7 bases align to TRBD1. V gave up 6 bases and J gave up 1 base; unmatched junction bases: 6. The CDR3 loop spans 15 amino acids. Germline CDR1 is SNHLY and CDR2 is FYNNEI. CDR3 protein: CASSGTVDSNQPQHF. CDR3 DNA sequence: TGTGCCAGCAGCGGGACAGTTGACAGCAATCAGCCCCAGCATTTT.

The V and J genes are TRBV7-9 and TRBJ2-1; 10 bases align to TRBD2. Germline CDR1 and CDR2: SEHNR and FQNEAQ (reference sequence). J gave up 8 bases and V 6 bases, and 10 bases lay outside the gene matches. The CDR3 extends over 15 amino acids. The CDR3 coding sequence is TGTGCCAGCAGTCCCAGGAGCGGGGGGGCTGATGAGCAGTTCTTC. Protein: CASSPRSGGADEQFF.

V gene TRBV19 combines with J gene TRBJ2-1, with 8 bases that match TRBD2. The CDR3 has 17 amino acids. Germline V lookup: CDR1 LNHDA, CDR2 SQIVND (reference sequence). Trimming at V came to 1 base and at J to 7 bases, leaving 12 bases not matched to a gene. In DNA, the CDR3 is TGTGCCAGTAGTATAGTTTACGCGGGGGGCGGTAGAAATGAGCAGTTCTTC. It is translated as CASSIVYAGGGRNEQFF.